The table lists the clone carrying this TCR beta chain with many counts. Antigen specificity is unknown. The data originate from a study of CD8 T cells in ankylosing spondylitis. Library preparation for TCR beta used quantitative 5'-RACE with molecular barcodes. TCRdb fed the 5' RACE reads into MiXCR, producing one record per CDR3 protein. The sample carries approximately 220,000 distinct CDR3 sequences, roughly 25% recorded once. General study results and limits: Characteristic of ankylosing spondylitis blood, it appeared, was a TCR beta motif comprising eight highly homologous variants. Disease-linked clones proved CD8+ and comparatively uncommon in peripheral blood.

The CDR3 sequence is 12 residues long. Germline CDR1 is SQVTM and CDR2 is ANQGSEA. Trimming took 1 base from V and 10 from J, leaving 10 bases between them. Sequencing was carried out using blood, either unsorted or a sorted T cell fraction (not recorded which). The receptor's source is a male donor with ankylosing spondylitis or in good health (not recorded which). The chain employs TRBV29-1 and TRBJ1-4; tentatively, D is TRBD1 (6 bases). CDR3 protein: CSVEGQQGKLFF. In DNA, the CDR3 is TGCAGCGTTGAAGGTCAACAGGGAAAACTGTTTTTT. Full variable domain (missing parts from reference TRBV29-1 and TRBJ1-4): SAVISQKPSRDICQRGTSLTIQCQVDSQVTMMFWYRQQPGQSLTLIATANQGSEATYESGFVIDKFPISRPNLTFSTLTVSNMSPEDSSIYLCSVEGQQGKLFFGSGTQLSVL.